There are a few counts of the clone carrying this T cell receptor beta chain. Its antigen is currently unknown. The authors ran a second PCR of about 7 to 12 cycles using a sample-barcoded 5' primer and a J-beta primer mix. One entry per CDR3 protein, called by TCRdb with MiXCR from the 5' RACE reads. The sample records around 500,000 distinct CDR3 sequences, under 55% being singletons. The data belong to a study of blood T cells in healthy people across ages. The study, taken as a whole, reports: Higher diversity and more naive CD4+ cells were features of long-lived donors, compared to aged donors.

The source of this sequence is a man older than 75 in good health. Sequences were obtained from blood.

CDR3 residues: CASSLVLAEQFF. The CDR3 nucleotides are TGTGCCAGCAGCTTAGTTCTAGCGGAGCAGTTCTTC. This chain connects TRBV11-1 to TRBJ2-1; a weak D match, TRBD2 (6 bases). The CDR3 spans 12 residues. V was pared by 1 base and J by 10 bases, with 8 bases between. Germline CDR1 reads SGHAT; CDR2 reads FQDESV (reference sequence).